The clone carrying this T cell receptor (beta chain) came up a few times. Its antigen is as yet unknown. The data were taken from a study of blood T cells in healthy people across ages. Broader study findings: Per million T cells, the diversity of TCR beta decreased roughly linearly as age advanced. CMV status of donors was not determined, possibly confounding expanded clonotype changes.

Next came a second PCR, run for about 6 to 12 cycles, which used a sample-barcoded 5' primer along with a J-beta primer mix. Every single cDNA molecule received a tag from a template-switch adaptor with 12 random nucleotides. TCRdb re-called the 5' RACE reads with MiXCR, one entry per CDR3 protein. Seen here are roughly 1,100,000 distinct CDR3 sequences, 20% to 25% observed once, and the top ten hold approximately 0.7%. These data were likewise used in another study, on T cells of mothers and their children.

Specimen: blood. The receptor was derived from a girl aged 2 to 9 in good health.

This chain's CDR3 is CASSYMVAAYNEQFF. In nucleotides, the CDR3 is TGTGCCAGCAGTTATATGGTGGCCGCCTACAATGAGCAGTTCTTC. The V and J genes are TRBV6-2 or TRBV6-3 and TRBJ2-1; D unresolved. The CDR3 contains 15 residues. V dropped 3 bases and J dropped 2 bases, with 11 bases sitting between them. Germline CDR1 MNHEY, CDR2 SVGEGT.